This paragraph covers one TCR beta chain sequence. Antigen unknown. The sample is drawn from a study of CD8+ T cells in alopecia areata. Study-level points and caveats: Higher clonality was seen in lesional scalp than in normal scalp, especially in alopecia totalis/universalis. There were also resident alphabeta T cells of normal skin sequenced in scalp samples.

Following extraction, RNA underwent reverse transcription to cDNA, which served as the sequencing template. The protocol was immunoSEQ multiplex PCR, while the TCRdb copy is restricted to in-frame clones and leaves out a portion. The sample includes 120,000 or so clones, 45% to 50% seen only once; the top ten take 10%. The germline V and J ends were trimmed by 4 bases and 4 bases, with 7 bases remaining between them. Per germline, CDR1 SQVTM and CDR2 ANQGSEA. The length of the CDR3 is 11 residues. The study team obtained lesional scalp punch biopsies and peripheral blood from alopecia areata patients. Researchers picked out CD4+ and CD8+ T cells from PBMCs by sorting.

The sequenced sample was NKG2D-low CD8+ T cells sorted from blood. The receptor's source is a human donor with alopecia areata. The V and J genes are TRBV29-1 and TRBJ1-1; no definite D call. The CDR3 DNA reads TGCAGCGTTGGCCATGGCACTGAAGCTTTCTTT. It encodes CSVGHGTEAFF.